These 14 T cell receptor beta chains came from one sample sequenced in a study of neurological immune-mediated disorders (dated by TCRdb to 2018 to 2020). The method behind the library was 5' RACE. Reads for this sample came from an Illumina HiSeq 2500. TCRdb reprocessed the public reads (quality trimming at Q25 with fastp, clone calling with MiXCR) and kept in-frame beta chains. Each entry merges the rows of one CDR3 protein and shows their most common DNA and genes. In all, the sample holds under 90,000 distinct CDR3 sequences, and 10% of those were seen once. The ten largest clones capture more than 9% of the sample. The label giving this sample's time point can be read as: longitudinal time-point 1 (baseline). Material: PBMCs. All receptors come from a man in his thirties or forties in good health.

The table lists this clonotype with many counts. The V gene is TRBV27, the J gene TRBJ2-7, with D possibly TRBD2 on 5 matching bases. Looked up from germline, CDR1 is MNHEY and CDR2 is SMNVEV (reference sequence). The V and J ends lost 5 bases and 3 bases respectively, with 11 bases between them. CDR3 length equals 13 residues. CDR3 coding DNA: TGTGCCAGCAGTGTACTGAGCGGCTACGAGCAGTACTTC. It is translated as CASSVLSGYEQYF.

This clonotype was recorded at least ten times. The chain links TRBV12-3 or TRBV12-4 to TRBJ2-7, with D possibly TRBD2 on 6 matching bases. Trimming pared 7 bases from V and 2 bases from J, leaving 18 bases between. The CDR3 is made up of 15 amino acids. The CDR3 DNA reads as TGTGCCAGCACCCCAACGGGTAGCGGCCCCTACGAGCAGTACTTC. Translated, it gives CASTPTGSGPYEQYF.

The sample holds many counts of this clonotype. V usage is TRBV7-3 and J usage is TRBJ2-5, with 7 positions matching TRBD2. V dropped 3 bases and J dropped 5; count of bases not matched to a gene: 9. This CDR3 is built from 15 residues. The germline gives CDR1 SGHTA, CDR2 FQGTGA. CDR3 protein: CASSFGGGGLETQYF. As DNA, the CDR3 is TGTGCCAGCAGCTTTGGCGGGGGAGGGTTGGAGACCCAGTACTTC.

This clonotype has ten or more counts. This rearrangement joins TRBV27 to TRBJ2-4; TRBD2 aligns across 10 bases. The CDR3 length is 16 residues. V was clipped by 3 bases and J by 3 bases; unmatched bases: 5. Looked up from germline, CDR1 is MNHEY and CDR2 is SMNVEV (reference sequence). This CDR3 reads CASSFRTSGYKNIQYF. The CDR3 DNA sequence: TGTGCCAGCAGTTTCAGGACTAGCGGTTACAAAAACATTCAGTACTTC.

This clonotype showed up many times. The chain recombines TRBV6-1 with TRBJ2-1; TRBD2 agrees at 11 bases. The germline V gene encodes CDR1 MNHNS and CDR2 SASEGT. V dropped 5 bases and J dropped 6; count of bases not matched to a gene: 9. The CDR3 has 16 residues. The CDR3 bases are TGTGCCAGCAGTATTAGCGGGAGGGTCGCGGGCAATGAGCAGTTCTTC. It translates to CASSISGRVAGNEQFF.

This clonotype was counted many times. Written as DNA, the CDR3 is TGCGCCAGCAGCTTGGAACAGAAATCCTACGAGCAGTACTTC. Protein: CASSLEQKSYEQYF. The V gene is TRBV5-1, the J gene TRBJ2-7; D remains ambiguous. This CDR3 spans 14 amino acids. Germline V CDR1 and CDR2: SGHRS, YFSETQ. The V and J ends lost 0 bases and 1 base respectively, with 8 bases between them.

This clonotype appeared many times. The V gene is TRBV20-1, the J gene TRBJ2-7, with 8 bases that match TRBD2. There are 14 residues in the CDR3. Per germline, CDR1 DFQATT and CDR2 SNEGSKA (reference sequence). V was pared by 5 bases and J by 6 bases, with 12 bases of the junction left unmatched. CDR3 loop: CSALRSSGVVEQYF. The DNA of the CDR3 is TGCAGTGCTCTTAGAAGTAGCGGGGTTGTCGAGCAGTACTTC.

This clonotype appeared many times. V gene TRBV10-3 combines with J gene TRBJ1-1, with D perhaps matching TRBD1 (5 bases). V lost 3 bases and J lost 2, with 7 bases in between. This CDR3 has 13 residues. Germline V gene data show CDR1 as ENHRY and CDR2 as SYGVKD. CDR3 sequence reads: CAISEQVNTEAFF. DNA for the CDR3: TGTGCCATCAGTGAACAGGTTAACACTGAAGCTTTCTTT.

About this clonotype: A single base separates this from a much larger clone, so it may be a read error. V and J are TRBV7-6 and TRBJ2-3; TRBD2 aligns across 14 bases. Per the germline V gene, CDR1 is SGHVS and CDR2 is FNYEAQ. This CDR3 has 16 residues. The DNA for the CDR3 is TGTGCCAGCAGCAGCCGACTAGCGGGAGGGATAGATACGAAGTATTTT. This sequence encodes CASSSRLAGGIDTKYF. The full variable domain, rest sourced from reference TRBV7-6 and TRBJ2-3, is GAGVSQSPRYKVTKRGQDVALRCDPISGHVSLYWYRQALGQGPEFLTYFNYEAQQDKSGLPNDRFSAERPEGSISTLTIQRTEQRDSAMYRCASSSRLAGGIDTKYFGPGTRLTVL.

Ten or more counts support this clonotype. The chain carries TRBV20-1 and TRBJ2-7, with 7 nucleotides matching TRBD2. The germline gives CDR1 DFQATT, CDR2 SNEGSKA (reference sequence). V gave up 6 bases and J gave up 3 bases; unmatched junction bases: 8. There are 13 residues in the CDR3. The DNA for the CDR3 is TGCAGTGCCCCGTTGAGCGGGGACTACGAGCAGTACTTC. Translated, it gives CSAPLSGDYEQYF.

This clonotype has a count of ten or more. J is TRBJ1-3 and V is TRBV7-9, with D possibly matching TRBD1 (5 bases). V was clipped by 4 bases and J by 0 bases, with 10 bases between them. The CDR3 length is 15 residues. CDR1 and CDR2 (germline): SEHNR, FQNEAQ (reference sequence). The CDR3: CASSSGPGSGNTIYF. The CDR3 DNA reads as TGTGCCAGCAGCTCGGGACCCGGCTCTGGAAACACCATATATTTT.

This clonotype has ten or more counts. The rearrangement joins TRBV24-1 to TRBJ2-3; 10 positions agree with TRBD2. Germline CDR1 KGHDR, CDR2 SFDVKD. CDR3 length equals 17 residues. After removal of 0 bases from V and 0 bases from J, the junction contained 2 bases not matched to a gene. The CDR3 region is CATSDLASGRSTDTQYF. The DNA for the CDR3 is TGTGCCACCAGTGATTTGGCTAGCGGGAGAAGCACAGATACGCAGTATTTT.

In regard to this clonotype: Relative to the germline gene, one junction end is altered; a read error may explain this. The chain employs TRBV20-1 and TRBJ2-5; no firm D call. The CDR3 runs 11 residues. CDR1 is DFQATT, CDR2 SNEGSKA, per germline (reference sequence). The CDR3 DNA follows: TGCAGTGCTGGTGATAAAGAGACCCAGTACTTT. Translated, it gives CSAGDKETQYF.

In this sample, this clonotype turned up many times. One junction end does not reproduce the germline sequence, and a read error may be involved. V is TRBV5-6 and J is TRBJ2-7; D might be TRBD1 (6 bases). The germline CDR1 and CDR2 sequences are SGHDT and YYEEEE. This CDR3 has 10 residues. The CDR3 region is CASSPGGQGF. The DNA of the CDR3 is TGTGCCAGCAGCCCTGGGGGACAAGGCTTC.